These 3 T cell receptor beta chains originate from one sample sequenced in a study of T-cell memory formation after mild COVID-19. TCRdb analysed the 5' RACE reads with MiXCR anew, one entry per CDR3 protein. The repertoire holds about 210,000 distinct CDR3 sequences, with about 10% as singletons. The material sequenced was PBMCs or a T cell subset sorted from them (not recorded which). The receptor set was obtained from a man aged 18 to 29 who had mild COVID-19 (a few samples of this study predate the infection). Cell type and time point are not known.

The sample holds a few counts of this clonotype. This chain joins TRBV19 and TRBJ2-7; D is perhaps TRBD2 (6 bases). V lost 7 bases and J 5 bases, leaving 21 bases between the germline ends. This CDR3 spans 15 amino acids. Per germline, CDR1 LNHDA and CDR2 SQIVND (reference sequence). This chain's CDR3 is CASTPGRGGWDEQYF. CDR3 coding DNA: TGTGCCAGTACCCCCGGGCGGGGCGGATGGGACGAGCAGTACTTC.

V and J are TRBV5-1 and TRBJ2-7; 8 bases are a match to TRBD1. CDR3 length: 16 amino acids. V gave up 0 bases and J gave up 2 bases; unmatched junction bases: 7. Germline CDR1 reads SGHRS; CDR2 reads YFSETQ. CDR3 bases: TGCGCCAGCAGCTTGGACCCCGGACAGGGTCCCTACGAGCAGTACTTC. Translating gives CASSLDPGQGPYEQYF.

This clonotype was seen only a few times. The chain links TRBV3-1 to TRBJ2-5, with D hard to call. The CDR3 covers 13 residues. V gave up 3 bases and J gave up 3 bases, with 8 bases separating them. Germline V lookup: CDR1 LGHDT, CDR2 YNNKEL (reference sequence). The CDR3 region has the DNA TGTGCCAGCAGCCAGACGTCGAAAGAGACCCAGTACTTC. Protein product: CASSQTSKETQYF.